This T cell receptor (beta chain) was captured in a study of CD8 T cells in Susac syndrome. This clonotype was seen only once. Germline V lookup: CDR1 MNHEY, CDR2 SVGAGI. Between the trimmed V and J ends, which lost 1 base and 4 bases, there was a span of 7 bases. CDR3 size: 13 residues. Reverse transcription of about 0.45 to 1 ug RNA was performed with random hexamers. TCRdb independently ran MiXCR on the immunoSEQ multiplex PCR reads; one entry per CDR3 protein. The data contain more than 200,000 distinct CDR3 sequences, less than 95% of them seen just once; the ten biggest clones take up around 0.16%.

This sequence was found in a human donor with Susac syndrome. The sample taken for sequencing was CD4+ T cells from PBMCs. The chain joins TRBV6-5 to TRBJ1-2; D call uncertain. CDR3 bases: TGTGCCAGCAGTTACTATAGCGGCTATGGCTACACCTTC. It codes for CASSYYSGYGYTF.